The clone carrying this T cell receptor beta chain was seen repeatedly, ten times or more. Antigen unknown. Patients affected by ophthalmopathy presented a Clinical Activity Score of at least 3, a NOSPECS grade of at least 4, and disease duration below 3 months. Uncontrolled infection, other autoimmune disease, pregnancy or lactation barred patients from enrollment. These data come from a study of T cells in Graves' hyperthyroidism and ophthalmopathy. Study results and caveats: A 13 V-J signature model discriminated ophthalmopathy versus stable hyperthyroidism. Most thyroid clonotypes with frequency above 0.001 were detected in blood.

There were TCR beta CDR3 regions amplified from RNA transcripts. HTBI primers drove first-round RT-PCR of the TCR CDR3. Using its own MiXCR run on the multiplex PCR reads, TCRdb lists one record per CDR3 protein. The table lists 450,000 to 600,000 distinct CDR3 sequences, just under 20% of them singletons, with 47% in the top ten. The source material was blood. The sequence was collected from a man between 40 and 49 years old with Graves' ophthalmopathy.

The CDR3 protein is CASSLAVATDTQYF. CDR3 bases: TGCGCCAGCAGCTTGGCCGTAGCCACAGATACGCAGTATTTT. The chain links TRBV5-1 to TRBJ2-3; D is uncertain. V was cut by 0 bases and J by 2 bases, with 7 bases left in between. This CDR3 has 14 amino acids. Germline lookup yields CDR1 SGHRS and CDR2 YFSETQ.